Reported below is one TCR beta chain. This specimen comes from a study of shared T cell receptors in the human thymus. Clones were read by immunoSEQ multiplex PCR, and TCRdb kept only the in-frame ones, dropping some. The table shows hundreds of thousands of clones, with 70% to 90% occurring only once. The length of the CDR3 is 13 residues. Germline assignment: CDR1 MNHEY and CDR2 SVGAGI. Trimming stripped 4 bases from V and 6 bases from J, with 11 bases between. This same sample was also taken into another study, of human thymus T cells. Per that study: The study used thymus tissue resected during corrective heart surgery. Gene usage (both V and J) appeared biased in thymic and blood repertoires.

The sequence was collected from a boy in the first two years of life with a congenital heart defect. The rearrangement links TRBV6-5 to TRBJ2-3; D perhaps matches TRBD1 (5 bases). Input material: thymocytes. The CDR3 region is CASSCAQGDTQYF. CDR3 sequence (DNA): TGTGCCAGCAGTTGCGCTCAGGGTGATACGCAGTATTTT.